Presented here are 21 T cell receptor beta chains from one specimen sequenced in a study of tumor and adjacent non-tumor tissue in lung cancer. TCRbeta libraries were built with three rounds of nested PCR, modified from ARM-PCR. Each CDR3 protein is one row after TCRdb ran MiXCR on the multiplex PCR reads. The sample comprises about 77,000 distinct CDR3 sequences, over 65% of which are singletons, and approximately 40% rests with the top ten. RNA was extracted from bulk tissue without any cell sorting. The normal lung tissue was taken more than 3 cm from the tumor edge. Sample: distant non-tumor lung tissue. The receptors here all came from a man between 65 and 79 years old with non-small cell lung cancer.

This chain connects TRBV29-1 to TRBJ2-3, with TRBD1 identical over 7 bases. Trimming cost V 6 bases and J 14 bases; bases outside gene matches: 20. The CDR3 consists of 14 residues. The germline V gene encodes CDR1 SQVTM and CDR2 ANQGSEA. The CDR3 DNA reads TGCAGCGTCCCGACAGGGAGTAGCCCAGATACACTGTATTTT. Translating it yields CSVPTGSSPDTLYF.

Of note for this clonotype: An end of the junction does not agree with germline; a read error may underlie this. V usage is TRBV29-1 and J usage is TRBJ2-7; 7 bases line up with TRBD1. Germline loops: CDR1 SQVTM, CDR2 ANQGSEA. CDR3 size: 13 residues. This CDR3 reads CSAARQGFYEQYF. CDR3 in DNA: TGCAGCGCTGCCAGACAGGGTTTCTACGAGCAGTATTTC.

Only a few counts were recorded for this clonotype. One junction end does not reproduce the germline sequence, and a read error may be involved. The rearrangement joins TRBV11-1 to TRBJ2-1, with 10 bases matching TRBD2. CDR1 is SGHAT and CDR2 is FQDESV in the germline V gene (reference sequence). This CDR3 comprises 17 residues. CDR3 nucleotides: TGTGCCAGCAGCTCCACCTTTAGCGGGAGGTCTGTCAATGAGCAGCTGTTC. It codes for CASSSTFSGRSVNEQLF.

Regarding this clonotype: A much larger clone differs by one base, so this may be a read error. This rearrangement joins TRBV30 to TRBJ1-1; TRBD1 matches 10 bases. Germline trimming cut 5 bases from V and 5 bases from J; bases unmatched to any gene: 5. Germline CDR1 GTSNPN, CDR2 SVGIG (reference sequence). This CDR3 region has 13 residues. The CDR3 bases are TGTGCCTGGGGGGACAGGGGTTCGACTGAAGCTTTCTTT. It yields the protein CAWGDRGSTEAFF.

The chain joins TRBV5-6 to TRBJ2-7; D is undetermined. Germline V gene data show CDR1 as SGHDT and CDR2 as YYEEEE. The CDR3 totals 13 residues. The CDR3 spells CLSSPTSSDEQYF. The CDR3 region has the DNA TGTCTCAGCAGCCCGACCTCGAGCGACGAGCAGTACTTC.

On this clonotype itself: Its ends do not fully match the called genes, so a read error is possible. The rearrangement links TRBV11-1 to TRBJ2-5; D remains unclear. The germline CDR1 and CDR2 sequences are SGHAT and FQDESV (reference sequence). This CDR3 region has 15 residues. The CDR3 loop is CTSSLTPAYQETQYF. In nucleotides, the CDR3 is TGTACCAGCAGTTTAACTCCAGCGTACCAAGAGACCCAGTACTTC.

With respect to this clonotype: The conserved final phenylalanine or tryptophan is absent from the CDR3, which likely points to a read error. The rearrangement uses TRBV5-1 and TRBJ2-3, with a weak D call TRBD1 (6 bases). Germline V CDR1 and CDR2: SGHRS, YFSETQ. The CDR3 is 11 amino acids. The CDR3 DNA is TGCGCCAGTGCCGAGGGGGATACCCAGTATTCT. It is translated as CASAEGDTQYS.

The chain is built from TRBV5-1 and TRBJ2-1; D is undetermined. Trimming cost V 6 bases and J 9 bases, with 16 bases left between them. Germline V gives CDR1 SGHRS, CDR2 YFSETQ. The CDR3 is 13 amino acids. The DNA of the CDR3 is TGCGCCAGCACCTTACACGATGCGAGTGAGCAGTTCTTC. Its translation: CASTLHDASEQFF.

V is TRBV10-2 and J is TRBJ1-5; no firm D call. CDR3 length equals 15 residues. Germline loops: CDR1 WSHSY, CDR2 SAAADI. Trimming removed 0 bases at V and 4 bases at J, with 10 bases between. The CDR3 coding sequence is TGCGCCAGCAGTGAGTCTGGCAGGTGGAATCAGCCCCAGCATTTT. Amino acid sequence: CASSESGRWNQPQHF.

Regarding this clonotype: Germline and junction disagree at one end, which may indicate a read error. This chain connects TRBV29-1 to TRBJ2-7; D gene ambiguous. This CDR3 has 12 amino acids. Germline CDR1 is SQVTM and CDR2 is ANQGSEA. This CDR3 is CCIVAASYEQYF. The CDR3 nucleotides are TGCTGCATTGTTGCTGCATCCTATGAGCAGTACTTC.

For this clonotype: Its ends do not fully match the called genes, so a read error is possible. Written as DNA, the CDR3 is TGTGCCAGCAGCTTCGTCAATCCAAGGAACAATGAAGCTTTCTTT. Its translation: CASSFVNPRNNEAFF. This chain uses TRBV11-2 with TRBJ1-1; D unresolved. Germline V gene data show CDR1 as SGHAT and CDR2 as FQNNGV. The CDR3 is 15 residues long.

Comments on this clonotype: Given a much more abundant clone one base away, this may be a read error. The conserved final phenylalanine or tryptophan is absent from the CDR3, which likely points to a read error. This chain connects TRBV25-1 to TRBJ2-7; D gene ambiguous. The V end lost 1 base, the J end lost 7 bases, and 11 bases lay between the germline ends. Germline assignment: CDR1 MGHDK and CDR2 SYGVNS. This CDR3 has 13 residues. The CDR3 region has the DNA TGTGCCAGCAGTGAATCCCCCCCAAGGGAGCAGTACTGC. This codes for CASSESPPREQYC.

Worth noting for this clonotype: Compared with germline, one end of the junction differs, possibly owing to a read error. The CDR3 spells CSVADRFQATEYF. CDR3 nucleotides: TGCAGCGTGGCCGATAGGTTCCAAGCGACCGAGTATTTC. J is TRBJ2-5 and V is TRBV29-1, with unresolved D. Per germline, CDR1 SQVTM and CDR2 ANQGSEA. There are 13 residues in the CDR3. The variable domain in full, completed from reference TRBV29-1 and TRBJ2-5, reads SAVISQKPSRDICQRGTSLTIQCQVDSQVTMMFWYRQQPGQSLTLIATANQGSEATYESGFVIDKFPISRPNLTFSTLTVSNMSPEDSSIYLCSVADRFQATEYFGPGTRLLVL.

This clonotype was detected only once. A read error may account for a junction end that differs from germline. This chain links TRBV20-1 with TRBJ2-5, with D perhaps TRBD1 or TRBD2 (7 bases each). CDR3 length: 15 residues. Per the germline V gene, CDR1 is DFQATT and CDR2 is SNEGSKA (reference sequence). Here the CDR3 reads CSARDPRGGQEGQYF. The DNA of the CDR3 is TGCAGTGCTAGAGATCCCAGGGGGGGCCAAGAGGGCCAGTATTTC.

The gene calls are TRBV5-1 and TRBJ2-2, with TRBD2 matching 10 bases. V trimming: 0 bases; J trimming: 10 bases; junction bases outside the gene matches: 12. The CDR3 totals 17 residues. Germline V CDR1 and CDR2: SGHRS, YFSETQ. The CDR3 is CASSLAGSSGRPEELFF. The CDR3, as DNA: TGCGCCAGCAGCTTGGCCGGGAGTAGCGGGAGGCCTGAGGAGCTGTTTTTT.

This clonotype was seen just once. A clone one base away is much larger, so this may be a read error. The CDR3 is CASGDRNNEAFF. CDR3 coding DNA: TGTGCCAGCGGGGACAGGAACAATGAAGCTTTCTTT. This sequence joins TRBV6-2 or TRBV6-3 and TRBJ1-1; the match to TRBD1 covers 8 bases. Germline CDR1 MNHEY, CDR2 SVGEGT. CDR3 length: 12 amino acids.

As concerns this clonotype: The junction differs from germline at one of its ends, possibly a read error. The chain couples TRBV12-5 to TRBJ2-7; D is possibly TRBD1 (6 bases). The J call may be mistaken, given a closer DNA end match to TRBJ2-1. From germline, CDR1 is LGHNT and CDR2 FRNRAP. This CDR3 has 17 residues. The CDR3 bases are TGTGTTAGTGGTTTGTTCTTGTCAGGGGAAGTAACCTACGAGCAGTTCTTC. Translation gives CVSGLFLSGEVTYEQFF.

Worth noting for this clonotype: It is likely a read error, because the conserved phenylalanine at the end of the CDR3 is missing. V is TRBV29-1 and J is TRBJ2-7; D might be TRBD1 or TRBD2, each matching 5 bases. Germline V gives CDR1 SQVTM, CDR2 ANQGSEA. CDR3 length: 12 amino acids. This chain's CDR3 is CRAWGMNPEQYL. CDR3 sequence (DNA): TGCCGCGCCTGGGGGATGAACCCCGAGCAGTACCTC.

This clonotype has only one observation. The chain is built from TRBV10-2 and TRBJ2-7; tentative D call: TRBD2 (5 bases). Germline V gene data show CDR1 as WSHSY and CDR2 as SAAADI. This CDR3 is 14 amino acids long. Trimming took off 6 bases at V and 5 bases at J, with 17 bases between the two ends. CDR3 nucleotide sequence: TGCGCCAGCAGGCATGCCTGGACTCGGGACGAGCAGTACTTC. It encodes CASRHAWTRDEQYF.

There are many counts of this clonotype. This rearrangement joins TRBV5-4 to TRBJ2-5; D is possibly TRBD2 (6 bases). Per the germline V gene, CDR1 is SGHNT and CDR2 is YYREEE (reference sequence). This CDR3 has 13 residues. The V and J ends lost 0 bases and 3 bases respectively, with 6 bases between them. The DNA for the CDR3 is TGTGCCAGCAGCTTGGGGGGGGAAGAGACCCAGTACTTC. Translation gives CASSLGGEETQYF.

In the case of this clonotype: Compared with germline, one end of the junction differs, possibly owing to a read error. V is TRBV6-6 and J is TRBJ1-1; TRBD1 might be the D (5 bases). Germline lookup yields CDR1 MNHNY and CDR2 SVGAGI (reference sequence). CDR3 length: 17 residues. The CDR3 DNA reads TGTGCCAGCAGTTACCCCGTTATCTCCGGGTTGGACACTGAGGCTTTCTTT. This sequence encodes CASSYPVISGLDTEAFF.